This TCR beta chain is from a study of tumor-infiltrating lymphocytes in primary liver carcinoma. This CDR3 region has 13 residues. Between the trimmed V and J ends, which lost 6 bases and 2 bases, there was a span of 11 bases. Germline DNA was also extracted, and blood RNA was taken from unsorted whole blood. Constant-region priming of about 0.5 ug total RNA yielded TCR beta cDNA. It was through three nested multiplex PCR rounds of slightly modified ARM-PCR that TCR beta libraries arose. Running 9 to 11 cycles apiece, the first two PCR rounds relied on TRBV1-TRBV30 forward primers together with a C-beta reverse primer. Via MiXCR, TCRdb re-called the multiplex PCR reads, giving one row per CDR3 protein. The sample carries about 310,000 distinct CDR3 sequences, 50% to 60% recorded once.

This clonotype was sampled from a woman aged 25 to 39 with primary liver carcinoma and hepatitis B virus infection. Sequencing used peripheral blood. This chain uses TRBV12-3 or TRBV12-4 with TRBJ2-7, with D perhaps given as TRBD1 or TRBD2 (5 bases each). In DNA form, the CDR3 reads TGTGCCAGCAGCCCGGGACGGCCCTACGAGCAGTACTTC. This sequence encodes CASSPGRPYEQYF.